Listed below are T cell receptor beta chains from one sample, sequenced in a study of PD-L1 blockade in urothelial cancer. TCRdb's copy holds only in-frame clones and misses some; the assay was immunoSEQ multiplex PCR. The sample lists around 40,000 clones; around 88% were seen once. Sequenced material: PBMCs, taken around atezolizumab (anti-PD-L1) treatment. The source is a man aged 60 to 75 with urothelial cancer. Both conserved end residues are part of each CDR3. The D gene is left open where the match is weak. A row's size may be missing; if present it is once, few, many or a size class.

V	size	D	J	CDR3	DNA
TRBV5-5	NA	NA	TRBJ1-6	CASRDTTGNSPLHF	TGTGCCAGCAGGGATACAACCGGGAATTCACCCCTCCACTTT
TRBV30	NA	TRBD1	TRBJ1-6	CAWSSKTGYNSPLHF	TGTGCCTGGAGTTCTAAGACAGGGTATAATTCACCCCTCCACTTT
TRBV25-1	few	NA	TRBJ1-2	CASSGRGNYGYTF	TGTGCCAGCAGTGGGAGGGGCAACTATGGCTACACCTTC
TRBV7-2	NA	TRBD1	TRBJ1-5	CASSLRTGTSNQPQHF	TGTGCCAGCAGCCTCCGGACAGGGACTAGCAATCAGCCCCAGCATTTT
TRBV7-9	NA	TRBD1	TRBJ1-2	CASSFLGTGGVDTF	TGTGCCAGCAGCTTTCTTGGGACAGGGGGCGTGGACACCTTC
TRBV7-2	NA	TRBD1	TRBJ1-2	CASSPDRAAGYTF	TGTGCCAGCAGCCCCGACAGGGCTGCTGGCTACACCTTC
TRBV6-5	NA	TRBD1	TRBJ1-6	CASSYNTGARNSPLHF	TGTGCCAGCAGTTACAACACAGGGGCGAGGAATTCACCCCTCCACTTT
TRBV30	NA	NA	TRBJ1-4	CAWTSGAGSEKLFF	TGTGCCTGGACAAGCGGCGCAGGTAGTGAAAAACTGTTTTTT
TRBV13	NA	TRBD1	TRBJ2-3	CASKLGTVASTDTQYF	TGTGCCAGCAAGCTGGGGACAGTCGCTAGCACAGATACGCAGTATTTT
TRBV30	large	NA	TRBJ1-5	CAWSSRELQPQHF	TGTGCCTGGAGTTCTAGGGAGTTGCAGCCCCAGCATTTT
TRBV14	few	NA	TRBJ2-7	CASSQGQGLKYF	TGTGCCAGCAGCCAAGGCCAGGGCCTCAAGTACTTC
TRBV30	NA	NA	TRBJ1-2	CAWSVDSLYGYTF	TGTGCCTGGAGTGTAGACAGCCTCTATGGCTACACCTTC
TRBV9	NA	NA	TRBJ2-2	CASSVARSPGTGELFF	TGTGCCAGCAGCGTAGCGCGCTCTCCGGGTACCGGGGAGCTGTTTTTT
TRBV9	NA	TRBD1	TRBJ2-7	CASSLRDRAGEQYF	TGTGCCAGCAGCCTCAGGGACAGGGCAGGCGAGCAGTACTTC
TRBV2	few	NA	TRBJ1-1	CASCVTVNTEAFF	TGTGCCAGCTGTGTAACAGTGAACACTGAAGCTTTCTTT
TRBV4-2	once	TRBD1	TRBJ2-7	CASSQSLGQGNYEQYF	TGTGCCAGCAGCCAGAGTCTGGGACAGGGGAACTACGAGCAGTACTTC
TRBV9	NA	NA	TRBJ1-4	CASSVLSTGSNEKLFF	TGTGCCAGCAGCGTTCTGTCGACAGGATCTAATGAAAAACTGTTTTTT
TRBV27	NA	NA	TRBJ2-5	CASSSSSFGSSQETQYF	TGTGCCAGCAGTTCCTCTTCTTTCGGGTCCTCCCAAGAGACCCAGTACTTC